The sequence of this T cell receptor beta chain was determined in a study of human T cells and chemical hapten exposure. Study-wide context: Minor pooled library volume differences mainly drove per-sample TCR yield variation.

This clonotype was recorded once. Its antigen is currently unknown. Trimming took off 0 bases at V and 5 bases at J, with 17 bases between the two ends. The CDR3 consists of 18 residues. Germline V gene lookup returns CDR1 MGHRA and CDR2 YSYEKL. The time point denotes: patch test 3, about 24 weeks after DPC sensitization. Specified treatment: therapeutic diphenylcyclopropenone sensitization with weekly scalp DPC. The study used a library that attached unique molecular identifiers to individual cDNA molecules. TCRdb independently ran MiXCR on the RACE reads; one entry per CDR3 protein. The top ten clones hold 2% to 2.5% of a sample with 150,000 to 200,000 distinct CDR3 sequences, about a quarter of them seen once. Study-wide findings and caveats: The donors suffered from alopecia, so their immune response may not match that of healthy people. Significantly more large CDR3 similarity clusters arose among expanded TCRs than among controls.

This TCR was sampled from a woman between 18 and 29 years old with alopecia areata. Some clones in this sample may be carry-over from other donors' samples. Sequences were derived from whole blood, sampled in connection with sensitization to the hapten diphenylcyclopropenone (DPC). The rearrangement joins TRBV4-1 to TRBJ1-6, with D possibly TRBD1 on 6 matching bases. The CDR3 sequence is CASSQERSGGRNNSPLHF. CDR3 nucleotides: TGCGCCAGCAGCCAAGAAAGGAGTGGGGGGCGGAATAATTCACCCCTCCACTTT.